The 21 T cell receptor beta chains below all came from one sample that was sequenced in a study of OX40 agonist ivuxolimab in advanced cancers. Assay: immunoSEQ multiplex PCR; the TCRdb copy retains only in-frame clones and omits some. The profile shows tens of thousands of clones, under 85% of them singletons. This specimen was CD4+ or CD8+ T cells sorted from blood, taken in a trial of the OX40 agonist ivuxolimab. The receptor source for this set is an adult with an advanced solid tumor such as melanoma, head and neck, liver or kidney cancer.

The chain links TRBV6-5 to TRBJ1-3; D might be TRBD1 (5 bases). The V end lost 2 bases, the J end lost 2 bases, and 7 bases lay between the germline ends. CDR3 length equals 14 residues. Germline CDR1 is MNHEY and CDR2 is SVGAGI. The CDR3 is CASSYQGTGNTIYF. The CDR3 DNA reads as TGTGCCAGCAGTTACCAGGGAACTGGAAACACCATATATTTT.

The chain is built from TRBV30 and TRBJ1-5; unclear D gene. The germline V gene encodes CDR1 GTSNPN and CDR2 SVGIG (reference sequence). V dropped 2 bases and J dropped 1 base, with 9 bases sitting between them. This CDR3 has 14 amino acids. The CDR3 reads CAWSQGRSNQPQHF. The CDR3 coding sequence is TGTGCCTGGAGTCAAGGGAGAAGCAATCAGCCCCAGCATTTT.

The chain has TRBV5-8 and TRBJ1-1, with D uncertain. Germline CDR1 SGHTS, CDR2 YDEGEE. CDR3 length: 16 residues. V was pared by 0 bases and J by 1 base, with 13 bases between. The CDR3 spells CASSLVPQERNTEAFF. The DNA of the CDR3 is TGTGCCAGCAGCTTGGTACCCCAGGAGAGGAACACTGAAGCTTTCTTT.

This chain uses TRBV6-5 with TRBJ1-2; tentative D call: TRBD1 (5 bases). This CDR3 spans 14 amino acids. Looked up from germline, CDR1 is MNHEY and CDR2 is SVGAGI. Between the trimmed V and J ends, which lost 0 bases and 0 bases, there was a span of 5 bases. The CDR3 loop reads CASSYSGANYGYTF. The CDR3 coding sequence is TGTGCCAGCAGTTACTCGGGGGCTAACTATGGCTACACCTTC.

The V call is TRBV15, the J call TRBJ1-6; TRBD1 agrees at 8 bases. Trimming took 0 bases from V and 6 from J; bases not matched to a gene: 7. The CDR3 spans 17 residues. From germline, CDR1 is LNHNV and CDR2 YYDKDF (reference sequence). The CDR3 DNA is TGTGCCACCAGCAGAGACCCCCAGGGGGCTAGTAATTCACCCCTCCACTTT. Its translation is CATSRDPQGASNSPLHF.

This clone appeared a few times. The CDR3 region has the DNA TGTGCCAGCAGTCCTATGCAGGGAAAAGCTTTCTTT. Protein sequence: CASSPMQGKAFF. The genes are TRBV28 and TRBJ1-1, with D tentatively TRBD1 (5 bases). From germline, CDR1 is MDHEN and CDR2 SYDVKM. V was pared by 5 bases and J by 9 bases, with 13 bases between. CDR3 length: 12 residues.

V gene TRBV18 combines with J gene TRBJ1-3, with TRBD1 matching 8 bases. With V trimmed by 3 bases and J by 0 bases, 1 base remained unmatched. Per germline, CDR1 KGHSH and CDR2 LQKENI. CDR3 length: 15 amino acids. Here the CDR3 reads CASSPTGGSGNTIYF. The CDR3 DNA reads TGTGCCAGCTCACCTACAGGGGGCTCTGGAAACACCATATATTTT.

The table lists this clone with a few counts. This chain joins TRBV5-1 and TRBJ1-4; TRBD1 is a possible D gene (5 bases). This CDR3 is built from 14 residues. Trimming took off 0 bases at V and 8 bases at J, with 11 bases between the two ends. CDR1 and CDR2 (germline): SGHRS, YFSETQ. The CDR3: CASSLGGGREKLFF. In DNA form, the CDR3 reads TGCGCCAGCAGCTTGGGTGGGGGAAGAGAAAAACTGTTTTTT. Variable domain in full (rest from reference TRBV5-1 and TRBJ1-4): KAGVTQTPRYLIKTRGQQVTLSCSPISGHRSVSWYQQTPGQGLQFLFEYFSETQRNKGNFPGRFSGRQFSNSRSEMNVSTLELGDSALYLCASSLGGGREKLFFGSGTQLSVL.

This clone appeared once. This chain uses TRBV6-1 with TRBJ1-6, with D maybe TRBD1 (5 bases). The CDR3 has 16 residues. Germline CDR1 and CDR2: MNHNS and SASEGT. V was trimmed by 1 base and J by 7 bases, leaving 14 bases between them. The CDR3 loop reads CASSEESGARNSPLHF. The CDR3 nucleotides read TGTGCCAGCAGTGAAGAGAGTGGGGCAAGAAATTCACCCCTCCACTTT.

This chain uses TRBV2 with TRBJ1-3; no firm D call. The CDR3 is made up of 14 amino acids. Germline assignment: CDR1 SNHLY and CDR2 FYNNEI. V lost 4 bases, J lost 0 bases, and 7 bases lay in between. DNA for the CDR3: TGTGCCAGCAGTGCACAGTTCTCTGGAAACACCATATATTTT. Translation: CASSAQFSGNTIYF. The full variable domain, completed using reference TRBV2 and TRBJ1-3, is EPEVTQTPSHQVTQMGQEVILRCVPISNHLYFYWYRQILGQKVEFLVSFYNNEISEKSEIFDDQFSVERPDGSNFTLKIRSTKLEDSAMYFCASSAQFSGNTIYFGEGSWLTVV.

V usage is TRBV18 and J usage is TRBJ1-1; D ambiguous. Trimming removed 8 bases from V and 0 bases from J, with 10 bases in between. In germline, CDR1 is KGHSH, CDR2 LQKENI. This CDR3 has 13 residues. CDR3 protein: CASRSPMNTEAFF. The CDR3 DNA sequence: TGTGCCAGCCGCTCCCCCATGAACACTGAAGCTTTCTTT.

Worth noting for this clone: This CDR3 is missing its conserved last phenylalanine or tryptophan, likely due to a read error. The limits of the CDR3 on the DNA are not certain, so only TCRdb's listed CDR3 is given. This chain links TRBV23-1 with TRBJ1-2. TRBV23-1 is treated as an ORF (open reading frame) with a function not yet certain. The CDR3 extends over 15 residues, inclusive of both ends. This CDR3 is CASSQFRPSRLIGVC.

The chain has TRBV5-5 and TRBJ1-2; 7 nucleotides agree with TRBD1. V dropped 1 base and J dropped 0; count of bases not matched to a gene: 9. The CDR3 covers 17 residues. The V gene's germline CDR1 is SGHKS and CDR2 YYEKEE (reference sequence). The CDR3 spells CASSLHGRGQANYGYTF. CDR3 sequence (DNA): TGTGCCAGCAGCTTGCACGGGAGGGGGCAAGCTAACTATGGCTACACCTTC. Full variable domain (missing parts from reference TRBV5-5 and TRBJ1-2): DAGVTQSPTHLIKTRGQQVTLRCSPISGHKSVSWYQQVLGQGPQFIFQYYEKEERGRGNFPDRFSARQFPNYSSELNVNALLLGDSALYLCASSLHGRGQANYGYTFGSGTRLTVV.

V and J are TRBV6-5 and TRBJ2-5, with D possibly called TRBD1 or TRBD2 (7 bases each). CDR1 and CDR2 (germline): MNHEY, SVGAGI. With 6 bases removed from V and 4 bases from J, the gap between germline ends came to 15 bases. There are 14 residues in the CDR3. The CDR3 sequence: CASRNRGGGETQYF. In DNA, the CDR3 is TGTGCCAGCAGGAACAGGGGAGGGGGAGAGACCCAGTACTTC.

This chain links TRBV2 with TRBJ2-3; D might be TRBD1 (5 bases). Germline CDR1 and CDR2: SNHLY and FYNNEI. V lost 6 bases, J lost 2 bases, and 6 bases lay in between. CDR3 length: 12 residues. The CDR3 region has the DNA TGTGCCAGCAGACAGGACACAGATACGCAGTATTTT. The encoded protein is CASRQDTDTQYF.

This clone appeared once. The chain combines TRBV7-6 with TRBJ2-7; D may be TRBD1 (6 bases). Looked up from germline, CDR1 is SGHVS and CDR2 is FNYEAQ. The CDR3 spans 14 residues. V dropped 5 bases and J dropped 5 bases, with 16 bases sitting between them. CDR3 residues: CASSRGRGSDEQYF. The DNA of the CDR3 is TGTGCCAGCAGCAGAGGTAGGGGGAGTGACGAGCAGTACTTC. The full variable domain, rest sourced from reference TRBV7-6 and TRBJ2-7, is GAGVSQSPRYKVTKRGQDVALRCDPISGHVSLYWYRQALGQGPEFLTYFNYEAQQDKSGLPNDRFSAERPEGSISTLTIQRTEQRDSAMYRCASSRGRGSDEQYFGPGTRLTVT.

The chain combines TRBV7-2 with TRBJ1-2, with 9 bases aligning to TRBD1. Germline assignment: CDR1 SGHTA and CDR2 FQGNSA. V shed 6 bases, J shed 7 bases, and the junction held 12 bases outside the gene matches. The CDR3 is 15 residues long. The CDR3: CASRQGFGDRAGYTF. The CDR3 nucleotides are TGTGCCAGCAGACAAGGTTTCGGGGACAGGGCTGGCTACACCTTC.

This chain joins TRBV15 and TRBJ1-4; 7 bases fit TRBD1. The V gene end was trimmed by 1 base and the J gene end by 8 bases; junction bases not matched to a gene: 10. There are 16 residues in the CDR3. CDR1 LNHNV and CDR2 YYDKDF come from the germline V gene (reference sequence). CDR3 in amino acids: CATSRARQGGGEKLFF. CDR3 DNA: TGTGCCACCAGCAGAGCCAGACAGGGAGGGGGCGAAAAACTGTTTTTT.

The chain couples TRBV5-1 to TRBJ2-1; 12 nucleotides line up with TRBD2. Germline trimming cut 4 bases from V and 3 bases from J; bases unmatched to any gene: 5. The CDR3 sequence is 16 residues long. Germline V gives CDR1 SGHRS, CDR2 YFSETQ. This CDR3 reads CASSGLAGGGYNEQFF. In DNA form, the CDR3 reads TGCGCCAGCAGCGGGCTAGCGGGAGGGGGCTACAATGAGCAGTTCTTC.

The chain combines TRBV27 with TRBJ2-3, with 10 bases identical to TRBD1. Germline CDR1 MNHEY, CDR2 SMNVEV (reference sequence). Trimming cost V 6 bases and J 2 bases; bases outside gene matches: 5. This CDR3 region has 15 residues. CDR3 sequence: CASSRDRGSTDTQYF. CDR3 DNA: TGTGCCAGCAGCCGGGACAGGGGATCCACAGATACGCAGTATTTT.

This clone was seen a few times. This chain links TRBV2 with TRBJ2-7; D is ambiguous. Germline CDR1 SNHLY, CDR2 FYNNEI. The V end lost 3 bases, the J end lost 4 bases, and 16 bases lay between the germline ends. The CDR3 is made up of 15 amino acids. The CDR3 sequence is CASSDLSGRRYEQYF. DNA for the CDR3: TGTGCCAGCAGTGACTTATCGGGTCGGCGGTACGAGCAGTACTTC.